This entry concerns a single T cell receptor beta chain. This sample is part of a study of control samples from healthy donors and cancer patients. The V gene's germline CDR1 is SGHAT and CDR2 FQNNGV. CDR3 size: 17 residues. With 0 bases removed from V and 4 bases from J, the gap between germline ends came to 18 bases. Method: immunoSEQ multiplex PCR; TCRdb's copy keeps in-frame clones and lacks some. The sample has about 80,000 clones, about 90% seen once. Material: blood. The receptor's source is a man aged 50 or older in good health. This chain joins TRBV11-2 and TRBJ1-2, with TRBD1 as a possible D gene (6 bases). In DNA, the CDR3 is TGTGCCAGCAGCTTAGATCCAATACAGGGTTATAGCTATGGCTACACCTTC. Translated: CASSLDPIQGYSYGYTF.